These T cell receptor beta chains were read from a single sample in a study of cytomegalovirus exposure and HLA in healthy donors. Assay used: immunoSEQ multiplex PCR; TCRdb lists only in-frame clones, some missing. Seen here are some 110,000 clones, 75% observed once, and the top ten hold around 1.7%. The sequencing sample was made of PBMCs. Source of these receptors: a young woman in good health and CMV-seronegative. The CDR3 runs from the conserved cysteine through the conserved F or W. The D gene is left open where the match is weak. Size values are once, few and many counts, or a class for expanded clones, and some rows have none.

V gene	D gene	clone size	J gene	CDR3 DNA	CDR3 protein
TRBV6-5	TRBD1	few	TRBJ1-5	TGTGCCAGCACCCCGACAGGGTACAATCAGCCCCAGCATTTT	CASTPTGYNQPQHF
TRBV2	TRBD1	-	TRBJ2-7	TGTGCCAGCAGATGGACAGGGGCCTACGAGCAGTACTTC	CASRWTGAYEQYF
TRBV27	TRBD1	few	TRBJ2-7	TGTGCCAGCAGTCTAGGACAGGGTGGGTACGAGCAGTACTTC	CASSLGQGGYEQYF
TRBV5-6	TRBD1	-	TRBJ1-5	TGTGCCAGCAGCTTGTACACAGGGGACAATCAGCCCCAGCATTTT	CASSLYTGDNQPQHF
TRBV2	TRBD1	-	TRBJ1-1	TGTGCCAGCAGGCTAATACAGGGGATCGAAGCTTTCTTT	CASRLIQGIEAFF
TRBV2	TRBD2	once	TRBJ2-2	TGTGCCAGCAGCCGGGACTACGCGAACACCGGGGAGCTGTTTTTT	CASSRDYANTGELFF
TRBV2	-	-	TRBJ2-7	TGTGCCAGCAGATCTAGCGTAGACTACGAGCAGTACTTC	CASRSSVDYEQYF
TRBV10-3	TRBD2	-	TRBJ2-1	TGTGCCATCAGAACGACTAGCGGAAACAATGAGCAGTTCTTC	CAIRTTSGNNEQFF
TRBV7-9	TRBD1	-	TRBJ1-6	TGTGCCAGCAGTCCCGACAGGGTCAGGTCACCCCTCCACTTT	CASSPDRVRSPLHF
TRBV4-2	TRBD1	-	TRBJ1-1	TGTGCCAGCAGCCAATTAACAGGGGGCCGAAATACTAACACTGAAGCTTTCTTT	CASSQLTGGRNTNTEAFF
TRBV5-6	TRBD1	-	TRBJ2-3	TGTGCCAGCAGCTTGGAGACAGGGGGCATGAGCACAGATACGCAGTATTTT	CASSLETGGMSTDTQYF
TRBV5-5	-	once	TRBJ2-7	TGTGCCAGCAGCTCCCTACTAACCTACGAGCAGTACTTC	CASSSLLTYEQYF
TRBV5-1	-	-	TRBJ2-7	TGCGCCAGCAGCTTGGACAGGCCCGCAAACTACGAGCAGTACTTC	CASSLDRPANYEQYF
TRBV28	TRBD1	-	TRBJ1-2	TGTGCCAGCACTCGGACAGGTTTTCTTCTCACCTTC	CASTRTGFLLTF
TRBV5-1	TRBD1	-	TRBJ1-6	TGCGCCAGCAGCTTGGTCCAGGGGGCATATTCACCCCTCCACTTT	CASSLVQGAYSPLHF
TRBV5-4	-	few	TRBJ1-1	TGTGCCAGCAGCTTGGCCGAGGGATTGAACACTGAAGCTTTCTTT	CASSLAEGLNTEAFF
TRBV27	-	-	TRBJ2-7	TGTGCCAGCAGCCGCCGGGGGTTCTACGAGCAGTACTTC	CASSRRGFYEQYF
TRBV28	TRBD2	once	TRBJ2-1	TGTGCCAGCAGTACCGGGGGGGCTGTTGAGCAGTTCTTC	CASSTGGAVEQFF
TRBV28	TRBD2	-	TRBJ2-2	TGTGCCAGCAGTCCTCGTGGAGCACTAGCGGGGATTGGCGGGGAGCTGTTTTTT	CASSPRGALAGIGGELFF
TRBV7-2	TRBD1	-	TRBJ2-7	TGTGCCAGCAGCTTAGATGGGACAGGGATTCCCTACGAGCAGTACTTC	CASSLDGTGIPYEQYF
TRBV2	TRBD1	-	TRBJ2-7	TGTGCCAGCATGACAGGGCAGCCCACCTACGAGCAGTACTTC	CASMTGQPTYEQYF
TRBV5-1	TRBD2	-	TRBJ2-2	TGCGCCAGCAGCTTCCTAGCGGGTAACACCGGGGAGCTGTTTTTT	CASSFLAGNTGELFF
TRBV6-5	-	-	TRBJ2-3	TGTGCCACCCAACGAGGAACTAGCACAGATACGCAGTATTTT	CATQRGTSTDTQYF
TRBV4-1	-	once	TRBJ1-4	TGCGCCAGCAGCCCGTCAGGCGGGAATCTTCGGGAAAAACTGTTTTTT	CASSPSGGNLREKLFF
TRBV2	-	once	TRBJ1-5	TGTGCCAGCAGTCGCCTAGTTAATAGCAATCAGCCCCAGCATTTT	CASSRLVNSNQPQHF
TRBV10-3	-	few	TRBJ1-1	TGTGCCATCAGTGTGGGCAGGTTGAACACTGAAGCTTTCTTT	CAISVGRLNTEAFF
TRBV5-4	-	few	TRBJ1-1	TGTGCCAGCAGCTTGTACGGGGTCAGGAACACTGAAGCTTTCTTT	CASSLYGVRNTEAFF
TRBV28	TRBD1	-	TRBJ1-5	TGTGCCAGCAGACAGGGGTATCAGCCCCAGCATTTT	CASRQGYQPQHF
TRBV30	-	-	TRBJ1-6	TGTGCCTGGAGTGTACTCCTACCGAGCTCCTATAATTCACCCCTCCACTTT	CAWSVLLPSSYNSPLHF
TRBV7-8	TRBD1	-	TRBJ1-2	TGTGCCAGCAGCTCGACAGGGGGCTTCTATGGCTACACCTTC	CASSSTGGFYGYTF
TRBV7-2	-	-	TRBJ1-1	TGTGCCAGCAGCTTGACCACGGTGACTCGAACTGAAGCTTTCTTT	CASSLTTVTRTEAFF
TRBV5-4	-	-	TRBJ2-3	TGTGCCAGCACCAAAGGGACTCCTAGCACAGATACGCAGTATTTT	CASTKGTPSTDTQYF
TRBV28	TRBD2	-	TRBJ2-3	TGTGCCAGCAGTTTGAACCCCGGAGGATCGGGACTAGCGGGGCTAACAGATACGCAGTATTTT	CASSLNPGGSGLAGLTDTQYF
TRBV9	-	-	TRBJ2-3	TGTGCCAGCAGCTTCGAGACTGTGCCAGATACGCAGTATTTT	CASSFETVPDTQYF
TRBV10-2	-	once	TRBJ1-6	TGCGCCAGCAGTGATTGGGGGGGACGGACCTATAATTCACCCCTCCACTTT	CASSDWGGRTYNSPLHF
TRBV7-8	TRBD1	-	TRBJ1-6	TGTGCCAGCAGCTTCTCCGGGACAGCGAGCTCCTATAATTCACCCCTCCACTTT	CASSFSGTASSYNSPLHF
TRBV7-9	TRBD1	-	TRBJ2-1	TGTGCCAGCAGCCAAGGACAGGGTGGCCTTGATGAGCAGTTCTTC	CASSQGQGGLDEQFF
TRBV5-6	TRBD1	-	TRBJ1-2	TGTGCCAGCAGCTTGGTGGTCGGACAGGGGGCCTATGGCTACACCTTC	CASSLVVGQGAYGYTF
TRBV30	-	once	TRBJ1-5	TGTGCCTGGGAACAGGGCCAGGACAATCAGCCCCAGCATTTT	CAWEQGQDNQPQHF
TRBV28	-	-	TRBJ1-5	TGTGCCAGCAAGGGTATCGGGGATCAGCCCCAGCATTTT	CASKGIGDQPQHF
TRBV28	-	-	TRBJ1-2	TGTGCCAGCAGTTTGCGGGGCCCGTACTATGGCTACACCTTC	CASSLRGPYYGYTF
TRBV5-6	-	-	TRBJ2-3	TGTGCCAGCAGCTTGGGGCCAGGGAGCACAGATACGCAGTATTTT	CASSLGPGSTDTQYF
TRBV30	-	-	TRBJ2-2	TGTGCCTGGATAAAGCCCGTCCCCGGGGAGCTGTTTTTT	CAWIKPVPGELFF
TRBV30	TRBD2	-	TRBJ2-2	TGTGCCTGGAGTGTAGGAGCTAGCGGGGCCACCGGGGAGCTGTTTTTT	CAWSVGASGATGELFF
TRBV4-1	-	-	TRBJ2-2	TGCGCCAGCAGCCAAGAGGGCAGCAGGGTGGAGCTGTTTTTT	CASSQEGSRVELFF
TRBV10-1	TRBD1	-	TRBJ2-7	TGCGCCAGGGGGACAGGGCAAGCCTACGAGCAGTACTTC	CARGTGQAYEQYF
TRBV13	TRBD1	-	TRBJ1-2	TGTGCCAGCAGCTTCCAGGGGGTGGTTGGCTACACCTTC	CASSFQGVVGYTF
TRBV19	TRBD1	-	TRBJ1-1	TGTGCCAGTAGTATAAGAGGACAGGGGAACACTGAAGCTTTCTTT	CASSIRGQGNTEAFF
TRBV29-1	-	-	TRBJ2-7	TGCAGCGTTGTAGCCCCCTTGACAGGTTCGAAGTACTTC	CSVVAPLTGSKYF
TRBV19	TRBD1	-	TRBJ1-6	TGTGCCAGTAGTAGAGCCCGGGACAGGGACGATTCACCCCTCCACTTT	CASSRARDRDDSPLHF
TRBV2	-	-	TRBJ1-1	TGTGCCAGCAGTGTAAAGGAGTTAAACACTGAAGCTTTCTTT	CASSVKELNTEAFF
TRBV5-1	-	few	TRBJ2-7	TGCGCCAGCGGGGCGGGGCCTTCAAGCTCCTACGAGCAGTACTTC	CASGAGPSSSYEQYF
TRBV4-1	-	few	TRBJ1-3	TGCGCCAGCAGCCAAGGGGCTGGTTTTGGAAACACCATATATTTT	CASSQGAGFGNTIYF
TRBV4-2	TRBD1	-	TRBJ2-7	TGTGCCAGCAGCCAAGATTTAGGGACAGGGCTCTACGAGCAGTACTTC	CASSQDLGTGLYEQYF
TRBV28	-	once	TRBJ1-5	TGTGCCAGCACCCCCGGACAGAGCTATCAGCCCCAGCATTTT	CASTPGQSYQPQHF
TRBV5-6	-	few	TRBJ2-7	TGTGCCAGCAGCTTGACAGGCTCCTACGAGCAGTACTTC	CASSLTGSYEQYF
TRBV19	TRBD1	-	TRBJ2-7	TGTGCCAGTAGTATAGATCTGGGGACAGGCTACGAGCAGTACTTC	CASSIDLGTGYEQYF
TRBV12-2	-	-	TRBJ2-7	TGTGCAAGTCGCTTAGCGCCGGACAGGTGCACCTACGAGCAGTACTTC	CASRLAPDRCTYEQYF